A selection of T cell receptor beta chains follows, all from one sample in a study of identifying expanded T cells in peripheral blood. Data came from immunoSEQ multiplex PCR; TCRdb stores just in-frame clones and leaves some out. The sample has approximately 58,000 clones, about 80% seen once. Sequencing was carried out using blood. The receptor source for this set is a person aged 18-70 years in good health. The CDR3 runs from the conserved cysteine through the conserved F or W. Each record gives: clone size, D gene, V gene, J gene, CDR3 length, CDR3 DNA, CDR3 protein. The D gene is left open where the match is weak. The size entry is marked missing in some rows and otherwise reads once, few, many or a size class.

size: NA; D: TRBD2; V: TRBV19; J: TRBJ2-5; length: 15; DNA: TGTGCCAGTAGTTTGACTAGCGGGAGAGGAGAGACCCAGTACTTC; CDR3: CASSLTSGRGETQYF
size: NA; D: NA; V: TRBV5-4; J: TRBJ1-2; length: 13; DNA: TGTGCCAGCAGCTTGCCAGGGGAGTATGGCTACACCTTC; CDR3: CASSLPGEYGYTF
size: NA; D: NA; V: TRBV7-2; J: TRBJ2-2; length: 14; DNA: TGTGCCAGCAGCGATATAACAGGGACCGGGGAGCTGTTTTTT; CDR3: CASSDITGTGELFF
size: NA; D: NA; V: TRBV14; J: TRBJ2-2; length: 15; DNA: TGTGCCAGCAGCCAAGGAGCCAGGCGGACCGGGGAGCTGTTTTTT; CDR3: CASSQGARRTGELFF
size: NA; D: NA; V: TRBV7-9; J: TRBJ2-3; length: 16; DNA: TGTGCCAGCAGCTTCGGAGCGGGTCGTGAGTCAGATACGCAGTATTTT; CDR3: CASSFGAGRESDTQYF
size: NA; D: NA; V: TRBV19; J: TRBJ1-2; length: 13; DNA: TGTGCCAGTAGTTCGGGGGACCGGAGAGGCTACACCTTC; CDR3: CASSSGDRRGYTF
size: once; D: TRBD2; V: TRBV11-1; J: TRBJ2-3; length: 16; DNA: TGTGCCAGCAGCCGTAGCGGGGGGGCCTCTTCGAATACGCAGTATTTT; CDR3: CASSRSGGASSNTQYF
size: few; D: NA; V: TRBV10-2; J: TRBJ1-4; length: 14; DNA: TGCGCCAGCAGTATGGGGCAGATGGGTGAAAAACTGTTTTTT; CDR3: CASSMGQMGEKLFF
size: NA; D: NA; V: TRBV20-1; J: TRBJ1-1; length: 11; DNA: TGCAGTGCTACTGAAAACACTGAAGCTTTCTTT; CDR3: CSATENTEAFF
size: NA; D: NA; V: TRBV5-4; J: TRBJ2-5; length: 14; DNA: TGTGCCAGCAGCCTCGCCCAACTAACCGAGACCCAGTACTTC; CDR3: CASSLAQLTETQYF
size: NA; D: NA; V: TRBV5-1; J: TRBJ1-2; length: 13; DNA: TGCGCCAGCAGCTTGGCGACAGACTATGGCTACACCTTC; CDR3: CASSLATDYGYTF
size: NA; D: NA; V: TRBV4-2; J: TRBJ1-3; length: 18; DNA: TGTGCCAGCAGCCAAGATAGGGTGGGGCAGGGCTCTGGAAACACCATATATTTT; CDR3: CASSQDRVGQGSGNTIYF
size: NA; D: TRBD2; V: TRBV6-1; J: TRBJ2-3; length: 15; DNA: TGTGCCAGCAAACGGGGGGGGCTTGGCACAGATACGCAGTATTTT; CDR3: CASKRGGLGTDTQYF